The 2 T cell receptor beta chains below come from one sample, sequenced in a study of post-analysis software for immune sequencing data (dated by TCRdb to 2013 to 2016). The library relied on PCR. The reads were generated on an Illumina HiSeq 2500. Unique molecular identifiers were incorporated into TCR beta cDNA libraries to reduce PCR and sequencing biases. In-frame beta chains were kept once TCRdb had trimmed the public reads at Q25 with fastp and called clones with MiXCR. Each record represents a unique CDR3 protein, reported with the most common genes and DNA among its rows. The sample profile shows hundreds of thousands of distinct CDR3 sequences; 59% of them were found once. The ten largest clones represent over 9% of the sample. Overall study outcomes, separate from this receptor: Significantly higher frequencies in patients than in controls were found for roughly five TRBV segments, including TRBV5-6, TRBV5-1 and TRBV20-1.

No antigen is known for these receptors. The sample was blood. Receptor source: a girl aged 2-9 years with multiple sclerosis.

Many counts were recorded for this clonotype. This may be a read error, as it is one base from a much larger clone. This chain links TRBV20-1 with TRBJ2-1; 10 bases line up with TRBD2. Germline lookup yields CDR1 DFQATT and CDR2 SNEGSKA (reference sequence). This CDR3 region has 15 residues. V trimming: 4 bases; J trimming: 6 bases; junction bases outside the gene matches: 9. This CDR3 reads CSATSGSPEGNEQFF. In DNA form, the CDR3 reads TGCAGTGCTACTAGCGGGAGCCCCGAGGGCAATGAGCAGTTCTTC.

The DNA of the CDR3 is TGTGCCAGCAGCCTGTCGCCGGGGTTCGAAGAGACCCAGTACTTC. Translating gives CASSLSPGFEETQYF. The rearrangement uses TRBV3-1 and TRBJ2-5, with D possibly matching TRBD2 (5 bases). CDR1 is LGHDT and CDR2 is YNNKEL in the germline V gene (reference sequence). This CDR3 has 15 amino acids. Deletions cut 4 bases from V and 3 bases from J, with 15 bases between.